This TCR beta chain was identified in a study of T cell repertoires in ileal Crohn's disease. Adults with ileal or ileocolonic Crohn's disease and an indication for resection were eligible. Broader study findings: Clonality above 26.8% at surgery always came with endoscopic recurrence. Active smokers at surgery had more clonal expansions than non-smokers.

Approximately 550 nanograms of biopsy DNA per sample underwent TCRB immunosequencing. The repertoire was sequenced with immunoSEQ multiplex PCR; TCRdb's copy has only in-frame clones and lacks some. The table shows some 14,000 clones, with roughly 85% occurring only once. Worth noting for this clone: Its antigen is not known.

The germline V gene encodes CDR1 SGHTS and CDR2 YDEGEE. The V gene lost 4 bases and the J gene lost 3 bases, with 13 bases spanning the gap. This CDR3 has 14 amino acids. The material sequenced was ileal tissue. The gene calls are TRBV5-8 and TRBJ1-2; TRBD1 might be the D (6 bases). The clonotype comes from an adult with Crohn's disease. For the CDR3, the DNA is TGTGCCAGCAGCCCCCAGCGGGGGCACTATGGCTACACCTTC. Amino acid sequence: CASSPQRGHYGYTF. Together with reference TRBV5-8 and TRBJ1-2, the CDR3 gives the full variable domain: EAGVTQSPTHLIKTRGQQATLRCSPISGHTSVYWYQQALGLGLQFLLWYDEGEERNRGNFPPRFSGRQFPNYSSELNVNALELEDSALYLCASSPQRGHYGYTFGSGTRLTVV.